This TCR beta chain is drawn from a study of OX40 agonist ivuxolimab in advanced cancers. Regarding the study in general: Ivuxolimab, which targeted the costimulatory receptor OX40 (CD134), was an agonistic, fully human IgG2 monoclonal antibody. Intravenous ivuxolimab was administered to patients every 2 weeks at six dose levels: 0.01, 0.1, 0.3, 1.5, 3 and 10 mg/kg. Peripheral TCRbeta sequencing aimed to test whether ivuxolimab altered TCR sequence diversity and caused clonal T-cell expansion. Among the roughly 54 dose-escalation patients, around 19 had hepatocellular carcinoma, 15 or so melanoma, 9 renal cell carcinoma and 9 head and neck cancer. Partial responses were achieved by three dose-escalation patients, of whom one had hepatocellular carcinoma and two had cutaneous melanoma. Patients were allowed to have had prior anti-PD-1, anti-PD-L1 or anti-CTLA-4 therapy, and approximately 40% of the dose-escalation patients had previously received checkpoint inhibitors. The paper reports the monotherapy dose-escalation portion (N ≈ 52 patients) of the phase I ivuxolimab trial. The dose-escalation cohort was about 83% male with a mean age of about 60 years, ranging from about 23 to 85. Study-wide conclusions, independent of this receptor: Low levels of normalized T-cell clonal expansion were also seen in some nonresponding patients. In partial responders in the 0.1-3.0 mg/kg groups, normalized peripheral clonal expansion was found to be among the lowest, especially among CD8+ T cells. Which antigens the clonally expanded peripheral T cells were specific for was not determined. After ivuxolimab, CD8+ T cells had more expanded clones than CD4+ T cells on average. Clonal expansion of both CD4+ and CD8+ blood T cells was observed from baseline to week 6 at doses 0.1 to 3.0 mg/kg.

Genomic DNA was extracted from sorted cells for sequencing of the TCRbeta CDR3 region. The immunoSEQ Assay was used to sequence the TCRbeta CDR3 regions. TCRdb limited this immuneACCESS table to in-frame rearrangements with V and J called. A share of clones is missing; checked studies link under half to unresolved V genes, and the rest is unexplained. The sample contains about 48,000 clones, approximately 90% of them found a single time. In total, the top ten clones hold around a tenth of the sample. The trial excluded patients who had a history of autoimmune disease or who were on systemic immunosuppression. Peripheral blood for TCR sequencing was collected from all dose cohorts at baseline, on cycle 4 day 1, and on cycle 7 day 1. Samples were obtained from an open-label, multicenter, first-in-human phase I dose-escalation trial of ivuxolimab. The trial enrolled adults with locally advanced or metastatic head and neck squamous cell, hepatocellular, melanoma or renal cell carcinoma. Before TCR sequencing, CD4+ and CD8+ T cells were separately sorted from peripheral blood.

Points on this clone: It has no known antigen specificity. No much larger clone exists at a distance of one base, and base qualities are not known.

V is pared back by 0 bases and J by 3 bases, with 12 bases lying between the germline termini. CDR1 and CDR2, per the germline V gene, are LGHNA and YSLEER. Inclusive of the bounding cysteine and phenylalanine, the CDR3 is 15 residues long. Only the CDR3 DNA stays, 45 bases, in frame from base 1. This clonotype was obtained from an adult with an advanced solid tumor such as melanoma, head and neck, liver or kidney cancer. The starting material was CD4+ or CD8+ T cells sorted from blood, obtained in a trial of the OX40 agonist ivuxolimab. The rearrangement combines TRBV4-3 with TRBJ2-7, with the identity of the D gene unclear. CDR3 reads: CASSQESLQHYEQYF. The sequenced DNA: TGCGCCAGCAGCCAAGAATCTCTACAGCACTACGAGCAGTACTTC.